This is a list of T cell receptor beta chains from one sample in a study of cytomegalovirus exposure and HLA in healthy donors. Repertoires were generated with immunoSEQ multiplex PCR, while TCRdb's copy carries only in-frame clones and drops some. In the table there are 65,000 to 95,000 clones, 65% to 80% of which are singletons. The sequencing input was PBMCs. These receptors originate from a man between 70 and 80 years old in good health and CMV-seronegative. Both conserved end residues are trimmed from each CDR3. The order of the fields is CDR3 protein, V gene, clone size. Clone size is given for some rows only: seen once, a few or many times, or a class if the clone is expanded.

CDR3: ASSPTGGQPEKLF
V: TRBV4-3
size: .

CDR3: ASSNRVGVSGANVLT
V: TRBV5-6
size: .

CDR3: ASGNRVRSEKLF
V: TRBV19
size: .

CDR3: ASSSEATGGGGANVLT
V: TRBV5-5
size: .

CDR3: ASSFRDTPTTEAF
V: TRBV18
size: .

CDR3: ASSPRRTGDNEQY
V: TRBV18
size: .

CDR3: ASSLVFGAGAYEQY
V: TRBV5-1
size: .

CDR3: ASSYLVNQPQH
V: TRBV6-1
size: .

CDR3: ASSQVSGGASRETQY
V: TRBV4-3
size: .

CDR3: ASSYSKVWQDYEQY
V: TRBV6-5
size: .

CDR3: ASSLVGGSEQY
V: TRBV13
size: .

CDR3: ASSLFAGQGERETQY
V: TRBV7-8
size: .

CDR3: ASGPGGGLDQPQH
V: TRBV12-5
size: .

CDR3: ASRFQGANKPQH
V: TRBV6-6
size: .

CDR3: ASKGAGANVLT
V: TRBV6-5
size: few

CDR3: ATSPGQAFWGYT
V: TRBV15
size: .

CDR3: ASSLGVGGPNTEAF
V: TRBV7-6
size: .

CDR3: AWFFRGANYGYT
V: TRBV30
size: .

CDR3: SSSLRGYEQY
V: TRBV7-9
size: .

CDR3: ASSLWGTTKSGEKLF
V: TRBV28
size: .

CDR3: ASSRNTEAF
V: TRBV5-4
size: .

CDR3: ASTRSNADTQY
V: TRBV19
size: .

CDR3: ASSRTGRYEQY
V: TRBV27
size: .

CDR3: ASSELRTGGYEQY
V: TRBV2
size: .

CDR3: ATSGGGRETQY
V: TRBV5-4
size: .

CDR3: ASSALAQAYGYT
V: TRBV7-2
size: .

CDR3: ASRGAGDMNTEAF
V: TRBV28
size: .

CDR3: AIMEEMNTEAF
V: TRBV10-3
size: few

CDR3: ASTFNPREPQH
V: TRBV19
size: .

CDR3: ASGQGDTQY
V: TRBV12-5
size: few

CDR3: SSSFQGSYNEKLF
V: TRBV7-9
size: few

CDR3: AWSVLSEYEQY
V: TRBV30
size: .

CDR3: ASSLVEGYGEQY
V: TRBV7-2
size: .

CDR3: ASSLGQGSYNEQF
V: TRBV5-4
size: .

CDR3: ASSSGRGNTEAF
V: TRBV7-9
size: many

CDR3: ASSPIGLAGYEQY
V: TRBV7-8
size: .

CDR3: ASSLGDRNRMNTEAF
V: TRBV11-2
size: .

CDR3: ASSVGTGGTSPLH
V: TRBV7-9
size: .

CDR3: ASSLYGRGGYGYT
V: TRBV9
size: .

CDR3: ASSLAGEQETQY
V: TRBV6-6
size: .

CDR3: ASSLKQGPSYEQY
V: TRBV27
size: .

CDR3: ASSAPGLAEVNEQF
V: TRBV5-1
size: .

CDR3: ASSADRGRTEAF
V: TRBV19
size: .

CDR3: ASSPSTQGDSPLH
V: TRBV18
size: .

CDR3: ASSQGPTPTEAF
V: TRBV4-1
size: few

CDR3: ASSIGSTSQETQY
V: TRBV19
size: .

CDR3: ASTSAGGRYEQY
V: TRBV5-4
size: .

CDR3: ASSESQGSDTQY
V: TRBV10-1
size: few

CDR3: ASGQTSSTYNEQF
V: TRBV12-5
size: .

CDR3: ASSLTGTGGGYT
V: TRBV5-4
size: once

CDR3: ASSHRQENYGYT
V: TRBV7-2
size: .

CDR3: ATQSSYEQY
V: TRBV19
size: .

CDR3: ATSARQGSYGYT
V: TRBV15
size: .

CDR3: AWSAGTGNTIY
V: TRBV30
size: .

CDR3: ASSQPAGVAYEQY
V: TRBV5-1
size: few

CDR3: ATSRVVGSEQF
V: TRBV15
size: .

CDR3: SSSFGLVGTGELF
V: TRBV7-9
size: .